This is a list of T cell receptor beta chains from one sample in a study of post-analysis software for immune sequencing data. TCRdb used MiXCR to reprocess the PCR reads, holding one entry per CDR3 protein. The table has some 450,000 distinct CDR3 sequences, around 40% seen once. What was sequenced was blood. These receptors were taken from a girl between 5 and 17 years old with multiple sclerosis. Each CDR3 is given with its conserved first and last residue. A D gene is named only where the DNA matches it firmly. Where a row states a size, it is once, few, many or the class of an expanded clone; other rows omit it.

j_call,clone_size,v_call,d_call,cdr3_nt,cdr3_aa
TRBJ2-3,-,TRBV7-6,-,-,CASSQSSYNSPLHFGNGTRDTQYF
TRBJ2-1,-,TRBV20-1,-,TGCAGTGCAACCCGGGGGCTGGGGGCCAATGAGCAGTTCTTC,CSATRGLGANEQFF
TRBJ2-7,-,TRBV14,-,TGTGCCAGCAGCCAAGATCCCCAAGGGAGGCGGGCCCTGCGGCAGTACTTC,CASSQDPQGRRALRQYF
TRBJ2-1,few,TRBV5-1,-,TGCGCCAGCAGCTCCCAGTCCGGTGAGCAGTTCTTC,CASSSQSGEQFF
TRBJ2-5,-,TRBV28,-,TGTGCCAGCAGTTTGGCAGCTCAAGAGAGCCAGTACTTC,CASSLAAQESQYF
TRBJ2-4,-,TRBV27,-,TGTGCCAGCAGCCCCAGAGTAGCCAAAAACATTCAGTACTTC,CASSPRVAKNIQYF
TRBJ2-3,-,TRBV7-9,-,TGTGCCAGCAGCTTAAGTACAGGCCTCACAGATATGCAGTATTTT,CASSLSTGLTDMQYF
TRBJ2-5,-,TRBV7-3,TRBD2,TGTGCCAGCAGCCAGGGACTAGCGGGAGTAGGAGAGCAGTACTTC,CASSQGLAGVGEQYF
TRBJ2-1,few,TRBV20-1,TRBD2,TGCAGCGCGGGACTAGCGGACTACAATGAGCAGTTCTTC,CSAGLADYNEQFF
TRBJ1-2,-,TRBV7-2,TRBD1,TGTGCCAGCAGCCCTCGACAGGGCTGGAACTATGGCTACACCTTC,CASSPRQGWNYGYTF
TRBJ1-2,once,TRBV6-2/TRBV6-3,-,TGTGCCAGCAGTACACCCGGCAGGGATGTTAACTATGGTTACACCTTC,CASSTPGRDVNYGYTF
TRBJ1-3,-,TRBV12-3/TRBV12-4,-,TGTGCCAGCCATTGGCTTCCTCCTCAGGTTCACTCTGGAAACACCATATATTTT,CASHWLPPQVHSGNTIYF
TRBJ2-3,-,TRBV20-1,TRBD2,TGCAGTGCTTTCGCCGGCACTAGCGGGAGGGAGGGAAGCACAGATACGCAGTATTTT,CSAFAGTSGREGSTDTQYF
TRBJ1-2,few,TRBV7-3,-,TGTGCCAGCAGCTTCCTCCCGGGACGTTTCCCGGGGGACTATGGCTACACCTTC,CASSFLPGRFPGDYGYTF
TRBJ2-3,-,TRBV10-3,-,TGTGCCATCAGTCTAGCGCTCACAGATACGCAGTATTTT,CAISLALTDTQYF
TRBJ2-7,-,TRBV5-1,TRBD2,TGCGCCAGCAGCTGGCCCTTAGCGGGGGGCTCCTACGAGCAGTACTTC,CASSWPLAGGSYEQYF
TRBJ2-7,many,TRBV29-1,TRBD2,TGCAGCGTTGGTTTAGCGGGAGAATACGAGCAGTACTTC,CSVGLAGEYEQYF
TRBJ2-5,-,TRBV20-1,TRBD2,TGCAGTGCCGGGACTAGCGGTAATGAGCAGTACTTC,CSAGTSGNEQYF
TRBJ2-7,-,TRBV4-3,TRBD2,TGCGCCAGCAGCCAAGGACTAGCGGAGAGCTCCTACGAGCAGTACTTC,CASSQGLAESSYEQYF
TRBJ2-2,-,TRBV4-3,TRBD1,TGCGCCAGCAGCCAAGGACAGGGACCAACGAACACCGGGGAGCTGTTTTTT,CASSQGQGPTNTGELFF
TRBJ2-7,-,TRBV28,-,TGTGCCAGCAGTTCCCGACAGTACGGTGGCGAGCAGTACTTC,CASSSRQYGGEQYF
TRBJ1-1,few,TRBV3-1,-,TGTGCCAGCAGCCAGCGGGTTAACACTGAAGCTTTCTTT,CASSQRVNTEAFF
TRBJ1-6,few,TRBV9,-,TGTGCCAGCAGCGTAGGGTGGAATTCACCCCTCCACTTT,CASSVGWNSPLHF
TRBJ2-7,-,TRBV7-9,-,TGTGCCGGCAGCTTAGATGGCAGGGCCTACGAGCAGTACTTC,CAGSLDGRAYEQYF
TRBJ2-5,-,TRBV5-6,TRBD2,TGTGCCAGCAGCCCCCTACTAGCGGGAGAGGGCAATGAGCAGTACTTC,CASSPLLAGEGNEQYF
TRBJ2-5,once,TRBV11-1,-,TGTGCCAGCAGCTTAGGACCGGGAGTCTCAGAGACCCAGTACTTC,CASSLGPGVSETQYF
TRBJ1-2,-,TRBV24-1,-,TGTGCCACCAGTGATCCCCCCCGGGCGTCTGGCTACACCTTC,CATSDPPRASGYTF
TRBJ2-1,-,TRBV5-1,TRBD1,TGCGCCAGCGGGACAGGGTCCTACAATGAGCAGTTCTTC,CASGTGSYNEQFF
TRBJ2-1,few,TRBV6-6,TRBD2,TGTGCCAGCAGTACATCTAGCGGCCAGAATGAGCAGTTCTTC,CASSTSSGQNEQFF
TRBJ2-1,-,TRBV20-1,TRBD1,TGCAGTGCTAGAACCGGGACAGGTGTCAATGAGCAGTTCTTC,CSARTGTGVNEQFF
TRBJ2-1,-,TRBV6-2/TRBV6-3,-,TGTGCCAGCAGTTATTCCTCCAGGGTAAATGAGCAGTTCTTC,CASSYSSRVNEQFF
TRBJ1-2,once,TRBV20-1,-,TGCAGTGCCCGAGTAGGGCAGTCGTATGGCTACACCTTC,CSARVGQSYGYTF
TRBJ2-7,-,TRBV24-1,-,TGTGCCACCAGTGACGAAGAAGTCTACGAGCAGTACTTC,CATSDEEVYEQYF
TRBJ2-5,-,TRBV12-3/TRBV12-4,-,TGTGCCAGCAGTTTTAGGGGGTTTATTAATGGTTACAATGAGCAGTACTTC,CASSFRGFINGYNEQYF
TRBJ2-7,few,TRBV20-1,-,TGCAGTGCTAGAGATCTCAGGGTTGTGGGCTCCAGCTCCTACGAGCAGTACTTC,CSARDLRVVGSSSYEQYF
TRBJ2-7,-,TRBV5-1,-,TGCGCCAGCAGCTTGTCCTATGCTGAGACCTACGAGCAGTACTTC,CASSLSYAETYEQYF
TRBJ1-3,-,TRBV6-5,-,TGTGCCAGCATTTCTCCGGGGGCTATCTCTGGAAACACCATATATTTT,CASISPGAISGNTIYF
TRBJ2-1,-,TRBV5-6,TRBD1,TGTGCCAGCAGCTTGGGGACCGGGACAGGGGCCTACAATGAGCAGTTCTTC,CASSLGTGTGAYNEQFF